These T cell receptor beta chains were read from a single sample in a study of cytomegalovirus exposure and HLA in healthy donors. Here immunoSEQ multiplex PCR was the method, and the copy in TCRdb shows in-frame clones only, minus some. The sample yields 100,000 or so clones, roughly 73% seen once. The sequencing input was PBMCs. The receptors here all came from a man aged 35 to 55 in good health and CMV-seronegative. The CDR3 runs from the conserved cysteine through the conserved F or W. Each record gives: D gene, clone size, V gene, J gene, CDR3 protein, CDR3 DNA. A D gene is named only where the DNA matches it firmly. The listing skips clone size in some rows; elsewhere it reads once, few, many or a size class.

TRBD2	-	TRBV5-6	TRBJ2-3	CASSLVSGGAYDNTDTQYF	TGTGCCAGCAGCTTGGTTAGCGGGGGGGCTTATGATAACACAGATACGCAGTATTTT
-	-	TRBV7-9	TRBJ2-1	CASRPQREAALFF	TGTGCCAGCAGACCTCAGAGGGAAGCTGCCCTGTTCTTC
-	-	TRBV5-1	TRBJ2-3	CASSIRGFITDTQYF	TGCGCCAGCAGCATCAGGGGTTTTATAACAGATACGCAGTATTTT
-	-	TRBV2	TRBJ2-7	CASSEGTAYEQYF	TGTGCCAGCAGTGAAGGAACAGCCTACGAGCAGTACTTC
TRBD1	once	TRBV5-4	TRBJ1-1	CASSSTGLNTEAFF	TGTGCCAGCAGCTCGACAGGGTTGAACACTGAAGCTTTCTTT
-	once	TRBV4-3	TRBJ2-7	CASSQELPGELYEQYF	TGCGCCAGCAGCCAAGAGCTACCGGGGGAGTTATACGAGCAGTACTTC
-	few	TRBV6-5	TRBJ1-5	CASSRAGDQPQHF	TGTGCCAGCAGTAGGGCAGGGGATCAGCCCCAGCATTTT
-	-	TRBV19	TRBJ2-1	CASSYIDYEQFF	TGTGCCAGTAGTTATATAGACTATGAGCAGTTCTTC
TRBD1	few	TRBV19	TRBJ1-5	CASTPRRGTGNNQPQHF	TGTGCCAGTACCCCCCGAAGGGGGACAGGGAACAATCAGCCCCAGCATTTT
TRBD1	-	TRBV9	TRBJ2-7	CASSVGSGGNSYEQYF	TGTGCCAGCAGCGTAGGGTCAGGGGGTAACTCCTACGAGCAGTACTTC
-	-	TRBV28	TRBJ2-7	CASSFLRVGQVEQYF	TGTGCCAGCAGTTTCCTCCGTGTTGGGCAGGTCGAGCAGTACTTC
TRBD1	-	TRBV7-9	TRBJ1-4	CASSFHRDSPATNEKLFF	TGTGCCAGCAGCTTCCACCGGGACAGCCCTGCAACTAATGAAAAACTGTTTTTT
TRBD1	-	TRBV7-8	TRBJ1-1	CASSLVGRQGNTEAFF	TGTGCCAGCAGCTTAGTAGGTAGACAGGGGAACACTGAAGCTTTCTTT
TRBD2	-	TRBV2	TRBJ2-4	CASLSGGLAKNIQYF	TGTGCCAGTCTAAGCGGGGGCCTAGCCAAAAACATTCAGTACTTC
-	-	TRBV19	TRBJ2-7	CASSIDSQSSYEQYF	TGTGCCAGTAGTATAGATTCACAGAGCTCCTACGAGCAGTACTTC
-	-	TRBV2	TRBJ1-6	CASSLGSSYNSPLHF	TGTGCCAGCAGTCTAGGTAGCTCCTATAATTCACCCCTCCACTTT
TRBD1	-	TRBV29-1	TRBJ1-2	CSVAPGTGVFGYTF	TGCAGCGTTGCCCCCGGGACAGGGGTTTTCGGCTACACCTTC
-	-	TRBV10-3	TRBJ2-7	CAISDGGSYEQYF	TGTGCCATCAGTGACGGGGGCTCCTACGAGCAGTACTTC
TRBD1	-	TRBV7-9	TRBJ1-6	CASSSGTEGTPLHF	TGTGCCAGCAGCTCCGGGACAGAGGGAACACCCCTCCACTTT
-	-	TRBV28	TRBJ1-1	CASSLYRQGFTEAFF	TGTGCCAGCAGTTTATATCGTCAGGGATTTACTGAAGCTTTCTTT
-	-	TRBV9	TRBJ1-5	CASSVGGGFNQPQHF	TGTGCCAGCAGCGTAGGAGGTGGTTTCAATCAGCCCCAGCATTTT
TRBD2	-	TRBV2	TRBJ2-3	CASSEIAGDTDTQYF	TGTGCCAGCAGTGAAATAGCGGGGGACACAGATACGCAGTATTTT
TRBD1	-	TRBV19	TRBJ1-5	CASRMGTGMGNQPQHF	TGTGCCAGTAGAATGGGGACAGGGATGGGCAATCAGCCCCAGCATTTT
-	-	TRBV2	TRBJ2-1	CASTPRVSSYNEQFF	TGTGCCAGTACTCCGAGGGTGAGCTCCTACAATGAGCAGTTCTTC
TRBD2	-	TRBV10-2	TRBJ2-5	CASKLGLAGHWETQYF	TGCGCCAGCAAACTCGGACTAGCGGGTCATTGGGAGACCCAGTACTTC
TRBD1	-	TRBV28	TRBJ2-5	CASGTGVQETQYF	TGTGCCAGCGGAACAGGGGTACAGGAGACCCAGTACTTC
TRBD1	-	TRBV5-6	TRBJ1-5	CASSLGSQGAYQPQHF	TGTGCCAGCAGCTTGGGATCGCAGGGGGCCTATCAGCCCCAGCATTTT
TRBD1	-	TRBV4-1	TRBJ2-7	CASSAGQGEGYEQYF	TGCGCCAGCAGCGCTGGACAGGGGGAGGGCTACGAGCAGTACTTC
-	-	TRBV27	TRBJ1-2	CASSLAPQGGYGYTF	TGTGCCAGCAGTTTAGCCCCACAGGGCGGTTATGGCTACACCTTC
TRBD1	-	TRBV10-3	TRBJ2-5	CAISSGTGEETQYF	TGTGCCATCAGCTCGGGGACAGGGGAAGAGACCCAGTACTTC
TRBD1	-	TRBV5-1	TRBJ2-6	CASKLRQGRSGANVLTF	TGCGCCAGCAAGCTTAGACAGGGCCGCTCTGGGGCCAACGTCCTGACTTTC
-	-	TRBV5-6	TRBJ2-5	CASSRQETQYF	TGTGCCAGCAGCCGGCAAGAGACCCAGTACTTC